Listed here is a single T cell receptor beta chain. Its antigen is as yet unknown. The sample comes from a study of cytomegalovirus exposure and HLA in healthy donors. The PCR made use of 60 Vbeta and 13 Jbeta primers. Clones were sequenced by immunoSEQ multiplex PCR, and TCRdb holds only the in-frame ones, with some missing. This table has about 170,000 clones, about 85% appearing once. Study results and limitations: As was reported, the HLA-A and HLA-B alleles of most subjects were accurately predicted from TCR beta sequences. CMV serostatus alone was available as immune exposure information.

The material sequenced was PBMCs. The receptor was derived from a man aged 25 to 45 in good health and CMV-seropositive.

CDR3 amino acids: CASSPPAGLITEAFF. As DNA, the CDR3 is TGTGCCAGCTCACCACCGGCAGGATTGATAACTGAAGCTTTCTTT. This chain joins TRBV18 and TRBJ1-1; unclear D gene. The ends were cut back, 0 bases at V and 5 bases at J, with 13 bases in the middle. CDR3 size: 15 residues. In germline, CDR1 is KGHSH, CDR2 LQKENI.